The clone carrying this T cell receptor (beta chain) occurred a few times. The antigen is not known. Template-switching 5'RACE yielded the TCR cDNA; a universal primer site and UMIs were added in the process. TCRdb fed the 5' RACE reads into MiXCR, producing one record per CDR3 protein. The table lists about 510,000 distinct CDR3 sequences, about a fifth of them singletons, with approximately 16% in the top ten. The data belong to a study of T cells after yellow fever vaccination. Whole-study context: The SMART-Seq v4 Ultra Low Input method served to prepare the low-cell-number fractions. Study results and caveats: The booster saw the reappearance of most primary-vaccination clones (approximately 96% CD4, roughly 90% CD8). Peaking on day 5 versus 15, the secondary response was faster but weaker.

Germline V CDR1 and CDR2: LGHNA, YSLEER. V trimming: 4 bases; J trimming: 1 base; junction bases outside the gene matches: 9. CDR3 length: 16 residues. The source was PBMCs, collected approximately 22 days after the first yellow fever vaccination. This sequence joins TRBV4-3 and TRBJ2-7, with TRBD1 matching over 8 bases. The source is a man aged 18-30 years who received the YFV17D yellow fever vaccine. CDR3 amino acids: CASSRGPGQDSYEQYF. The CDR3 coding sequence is TGCGCCAGCAGCCGAGGACCGGGACAGGATTCCTACGAGCAGTACTTC.